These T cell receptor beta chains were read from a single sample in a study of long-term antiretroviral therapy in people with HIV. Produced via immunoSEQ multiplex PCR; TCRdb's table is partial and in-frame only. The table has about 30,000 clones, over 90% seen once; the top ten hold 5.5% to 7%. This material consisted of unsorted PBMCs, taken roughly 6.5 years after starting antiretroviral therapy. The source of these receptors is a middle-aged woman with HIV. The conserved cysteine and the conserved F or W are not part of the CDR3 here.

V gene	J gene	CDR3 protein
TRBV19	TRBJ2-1	ASSTLNVPLWNEQF
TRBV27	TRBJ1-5	ASSPFDFANQPQH
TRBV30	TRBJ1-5	AWGQNQPQH
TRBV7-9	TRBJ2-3	ASSLPVGDTQY
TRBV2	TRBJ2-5	ASSYTLQETQY
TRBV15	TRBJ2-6	ATSMRPGTPTPGANVLT
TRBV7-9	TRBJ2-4	ASSLALGQENIQY
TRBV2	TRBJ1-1	ASSEHRGGGEAF
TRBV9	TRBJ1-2	ASSVQGNYGYT
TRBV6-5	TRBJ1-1	ASSYVGDTEAF
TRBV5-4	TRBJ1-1	ASSTQVGNTEAF
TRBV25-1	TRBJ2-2	ATQGFKTGELF
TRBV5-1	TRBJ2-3	ASSYSGQVVSDTQY
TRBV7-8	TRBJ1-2	ASSLSPGANYGYT
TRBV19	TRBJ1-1	ASRTGGGTEAF
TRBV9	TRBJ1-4	ASSPRSALRANEKLF
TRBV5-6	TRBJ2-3	ASSFPAGGDTDTQY
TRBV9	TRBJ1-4	ASSVAQGYHEKLF